A selection of T cell receptor beta chains follows, all from one sample in a study of blood T cells in healthy people across ages. MiXCR, run by TCRdb on the 5' RACE reads, gives a single entry per CDR3 protein. The sample lists 1.5 million to 2 million distinct CDR3 sequences; around 50% were seen once. Sequencing used blood. These receptors were collected from a woman in her thirties or forties in good health. CDR3s include the opening cysteine and the closing phenylalanine or tryptophan. Fields, in order: J gene, clone size, V gene, CDR3 protein. The size field is filled for only some rows; it gives once, few, many or a size class.

TRBJ2-3	.	TRBV11-2	CASSLAVAGAIDTQYF
TRBJ2-1	few	TRBV12-3/TRBV12-4	CASRQTSPEGNEQFF
TRBJ1-6	.	TRBV7-2	CASSPTGGTYNSPLHF
TRBJ1-2	few	TRBV7-2	CASSLAWDSSGYTF
TRBJ2-4	few	TRBV5-6	CASSTRKQGTAKNIQYF
TRBJ1-2	.	TRBV7-2	CASSLRQDTGYTF
TRBJ2-7	once	TRBV28	CASRPRLTGPYSYEQYF
TRBJ2-4	few	TRBV20-1	CSARGLAGDGRAKNIQYF
TRBJ2-5	.	TRBV6-1	CASSRGPPQGAGVNEQYF
.	.	TRBV5-1	CASSLEPSWETQYF
TRBJ2-3	few	TRBV6-2/TRBV6-3	CASKGPGPRRTDTQYF
TRBJ2-1	once	TRBV4-3	CASSQDLAANEQFF
TRBJ1-2	.	TRBV20-1	CSARRRGRVYGYTF
TRBJ2-7	few	TRBV20-1	CSATTYSYEQYF
.	once	TRBV5-1	CASSFAQGRTYEQYF
TRBJ2-1	.	TRBV10-2	CASSVLKGNEQFF
TRBJ2-4	.	TRBV6-5	CASKGEGAKNIQYF
TRBJ2-5	.	TRBV6-1	CASSPLTVQETQYF
TRBJ2-4	.	TRBV5-1	CASSLEYGQGSLAKNIQYF
TRBJ2-1	.	TRBV7-7	CASSLGVGRGANEQFF
TRBJ2-3	few	TRBV12-3/TRBV12-4	CASRRFSPTDTQYF
TRBJ2-5	.	TRBV5-1	CASSLEGRDKETQYF
TRBJ2-7	.	TRBV3-1	CASSIGTGGAYEQYF
TRBJ2-3	few	TRBV5-1	CASSPAEPCTDTQYF
TRBJ2-5	.	TRBV7-2	CASSPRAGSRETQYF
TRBJ2-7	few	TRBV27	CASRAGNVDEQYF
TRBJ1-2	.	TRBV6-2/TRBV6-3	CASGVNPSSGDGYTF
TRBJ2-7	few	TRBV20-1	CSASRGGRLGEQYF
TRBJ2-5	.	TRBV7-2	CASSVDRVREQYF